Below, 20 T cell receptor beta chains from the same sample are listed, as sequenced in a study of neurological immune-mediated disorders. MiXCR, applied by TCRdb to the 5' RACE reads, yields one record per CDR3 protein. The sample lists about 20,000 distinct CDR3 sequences; around 2.5% were seen once. Sequencing was done on a sample of PBMCs. The source is a woman aged 18-35 years with multiple sclerosis.

This clonotype was observed many times. The V gene is TRBV6-2 or TRBV6-3, the J gene TRBJ2-5; no reliable D call. V was clipped by 7 bases and J by 5 bases, with 8 bases between them. The V gene's germline CDR1 is MNHEY and CDR2 SVGEGT. The CDR3 contains 11 residues. The CDR3 sequence: CASKDWETQYF. Here the CDR3 DNA reads TGTGCCAGCAAAGACTGGGAGACCCAGTACTTC.

This clonotype was found many times. This CDR3 reads CSAVAGGAYNEQFF. The CDR3 DNA is TGCAGTGCCGTAGCGGGAGGGGCCTACAATGAGCAGTTCTTC. The J gene is TRBJ2-1, the V gene TRBV20-1; TRBD2 aligns across 11 bases. Unmatched junction bases numbered 3, after V lost 6 bases and J lost 2 bases. The CDR3 length is 14 residues. Germline loops: CDR1 DFQATT, CDR2 SNEGSKA (reference sequence).

This clonotype has ten or more counts. The CDR3 reads CATSRGGTFGRGRNTEAFF. In DNA, the CDR3 is TGTGCCACCAGCAGAGGCGGTACTTTTGGAAGGGGCCGGAACACTGAAGCTTTCTTT. The chain employs TRBV15 and TRBJ1-1; weak D call: TRBD1 (5 bases). V shed 1 base and J shed 1 base, with 22 bases lying between them. The CDR3 totals 19 residues. Germline values: CDR1 LNHNV, CDR2 YYDKDF (reference sequence).

There are many counts of this clonotype. V gene TRBV20-1 combines with J gene TRBJ2-1; D not resolved. Per the germline V gene, CDR1 is DFQATT and CDR2 is SNEGSKA (reference sequence). This CDR3 spans 13 amino acids. With 6 bases removed from V and 5 bases from J, the gap between germline ends came to 14 bases. CDR3 nucleotides: TGCAGTGCCTACCGGGCCACCAACAATGAGCAGTTCTTC. It specifies CSAYRATNNEQFF.

Many counts were recorded for this clonotype. The J gene is TRBJ2-4, the V gene TRBV20-1; D might be TRBD1 or TRBD2, each matching 6 bases. Looked up from germline, CDR1 is DFQATT and CDR2 is SNEGSKA (reference sequence). V was clipped by 3 bases and J by 9 bases, with 9 bases between them. The CDR3 has 11 amino acids. In DNA form, the CDR3 reads TGCAGTGCTAGTTGGGGGGCCATTCAGTACTTC. Its translation is CSASWGAIQYF.

This clonotype showed up many times. The chain's CDR3 is CASSRDGNYGYTF. DNA of the CDR3: TGCGCCAGCAGCCGGGACGGCAACTATGGCTACACCTTC. The chain uses TRBV4-1 and TRBJ1-2; tentatively, D is TRBD1 (5 bases). The CDR3 has 13 amino acids. Trimming shortened V by 4 bases and J by 2 bases, and 8 bases separated the two germline ends. Germline CDR1 and CDR2: MGHRA and YSYEKL.

In its sample, this clonotype was seen many times. The CDR3 sequence: CASSVGQGVSTEAFF. In DNA, the CDR3 is TGTGCCAGCAGCGTAGGACAGGGAGTAAGCACTGAAGCTTTCTTT. The chain recombines TRBV9 with TRBJ1-1; TRBD1 aligns across 7 bases. V lost 0 bases, J lost 4 bases, and 6 bases stayed unmatched. From germline, CDR1 is SGDLS and CDR2 YYNGEE. The CDR3 totals 15 residues. The variable domain in full, with the rest retrieved from reference TRBV9 and TRBJ1-1, is DSGVTQTPKHLITATGQRVTLRCSPRSGDLSVYWYQQSLDQGLQFLIQYYNGEERAKGNILERFSAQQFPDLHSELNLSSLELGDSALYFCASSVGQGVSTEAFFGQGTRLTVV.

This clonotype was found many times. The chain carries TRBV2 and TRBJ1-5; TRBD1 aligns across 9 bases. Germline V gene data show CDR1 as SNHLY and CDR2 as FYNNEI. CDR3 length equals 14 residues. The trim removed 7 bases at V and 2 bases at J, leaving 3 bases unmatched. CDR3 in amino acids: CASNRQGGNQPQHF. CDR3 in DNA: TGTGCCAGCAATAGACAGGGGGGCAATCAGCCCCAGCATTTT.

Many counts were recorded for this clonotype. The chain links TRBV20-1 to TRBJ2-3, with 9 bases fitting TRBD1. Germline CDR1 and CDR2: DFQATT and SNEGSKA (reference sequence). V trimming: 3 bases; J trimming: 1 base; junction bases outside the gene matches: 2. The CDR3 is 14 amino acids. The CDR3, as DNA: TGCAGTGCTAGCCGGGACAGGGGCACAGATACGCAGTATTTT. It translates to CSASRDRGTDTQYF.

This clonotype was picked up many times. The gene calls are TRBV7-6 and TRBJ2-3, with D perhaps matching TRBD1 (5 bases). The CDR3 totals 15 residues. Deletions cut 1 base from V and 1 base from J, with 9 bases between. Germline-derived CDR1 and CDR2 are SGHVS and FNYEAQ. CDR3 region: CASSLDRIGTDTQYF. The CDR3 DNA is TGTGCCAGCAGCTTAGACAGGATAGGCACAGATACGCAGTATTTT.

There are many counts of this clonotype. J is TRBJ2-1 and V is TRBV3-1; 10 positions agree with TRBD2. This CDR3 has 16 amino acids. Per the germline V gene, CDR1 is LGHDT and CDR2 is YNNKEL (reference sequence). V lost 4 bases, J lost 7 bases, and 10 bases stayed unmatched. CDR3 loop: CASSLRSAGGRNEQFF. In nucleotides, the CDR3 is TGTGCCAGCAGCCTCCGATCAGCGGGGGGGCGGAATGAGCAGTTCTTC.

This clonotype is medium-sized (0.01 to 0.1%) in the sample. The chain links TRBV9 to TRBJ2-6; 9 bases align to TRBD1. V shed 0 bases, J shed 0 bases, and the junction held 4 bases outside the gene matches. Germline V lookup: CDR1 SGDLS, CDR2 YYNGEE. The CDR3 has 18 residues. The CDR3 here is CASSVDNRGLSGANVLTF. CDR3 DNA sequence: TGTGCCAGCAGCGTAGATAACAGGGGGCTCTCTGGGGCCAACGTCCTGACTTTC. Variable domain in full (rest from reference TRBV9 and TRBJ2-6): DSGVTQTPKHLITATGQRVTLRCSPRSGDLSVYWYQQSLDQGLQFLIQYYNGEERAKGNILERFSAQQFPDLHSELNLSSLELGDSALYFCASSVDNRGLSGANVLTFGAGSRLTVL.

This clonotype was counted ten times or more. The chain joins TRBV12-3 or TRBV12-4 to TRBJ2-1; perhaps TRBD2 as D (6 bases). The CDR3 spans 14 residues. Trimming left V 6 bases short and J 1 base short, with 10 bases between. This CDR3 reads CASRPGESYNEQFF. The CDR3 coding sequence is TGTGCCAGCAGGCCGGGGGAGTCCTACAATGAGCAGTTCTTC.

The sample holds many counts of this clonotype. V gene TRBV27 combines with J gene TRBJ2-7; TRBD1 might be the D (6 bases). Looked up from germline, CDR1 is MNHEY and CDR2 is SMNVEV (reference sequence). The V and J ends lost 3 bases and 0 bases respectively, with 12 bases between them. The CDR3 runs 15 residues. The CDR3 bases are TGTGCCAGCAGTTTGTCCACGGACAGCTCCTACGAGCAGTACTTC. It codes for CASSLSTDSSYEQYF.

This clonotype was seen a few times. The rearrangement uses TRBV19 and TRBJ1-1, with D perhaps matching TRBD1 (6 bases). Trimming removed 3 bases from V and 1 base from J, with 15 bases in between. The length of the CDR3 is 16 residues. Germline CDR1 is LNHDA and CDR2 is SQIVND (reference sequence). The CDR3 DNA reads as TGTGCCAGTAGTATCGTTCTAGGGGGGGGGAACACTGAAGCTTTCTTT. Its translation is CASSIVLGGGNTEAFF.

This clonotype has ten or more counts. The chain employs TRBV12-3 or TRBV12-4 and TRBJ2-1; D is possibly TRBD1 or TRBD2 (6 bases each). There are 15 residues in the CDR3. V was pared by 2 bases and J by 8 bases, with 16 bases between. The CDR3, as DNA: TGTGCCAGCAGTTTAACGGGGGCCCGGGCAGATGAGCAGTTCTTC. Encoded protein: CASSLTGARADEQFF.

This clonotype showed up just a few times. The chain couples TRBV12-2 to TRBJ2-7; the D call TRBD2 from the table was never checked on the DNA. TRBV12-2 corresponds to a pseudogene. The CDR3 is 13 residues long. The CDR3 nucleotides are TGTGCAAGTGCGGCGGGAGGGGGTTACGAGCAGTACGTC. Encoded protein: CASAAGGGYEQYV.

This clonotype was counted ten times or more. The V and J genes are TRBV12-3 or TRBV12-4 and TRBJ1-1, with D possibly TRBD1 on 6 matching bases. V was shortened by 5 bases and J by 5 bases, with 15 bases between the two germline ends. This CDR3 contains 14 residues. The CDR3 nucleotides are TGTGCCAGCAGTCCTGGAGGAGGGGGGACTGAAGCTTTCTTT. This translates into CASSPGGGGTEAFF.

In this sample, this clonotype turned up a few times. The chain combines TRBV20-1 with TRBJ1-5; D not resolved. Germline CDR1 reads DFQATT; CDR2 reads SNEGSKA (reference sequence). CDR3 length equals 14 residues. V lost 1 base and J 2 bases, leaving 9 bases between the germline ends. CDR3 in amino acids: CSARAGIGNQPQHF. CDR3 coding DNA: TGCAGTGCTAGAGCGGGGATTGGCAATCAGCCCCAGCATTTT.

This clonotype was detected ten times or more. Relative to the germline gene, one junction end is altered; a read error may explain this. V and J are TRBV7-7 and TRBJ1-4, with no clear D. Germline values: CDR1 SSHAT, CDR2 FNYEAQ (reference sequence). This CDR3 region has 14 residues. The CDR3 DNA sequence: TGTGCTAGCAGCCCGACGGCAACTAATGAAAAACTGTTTTTT. It specifies CASSPTATNEKLFF.